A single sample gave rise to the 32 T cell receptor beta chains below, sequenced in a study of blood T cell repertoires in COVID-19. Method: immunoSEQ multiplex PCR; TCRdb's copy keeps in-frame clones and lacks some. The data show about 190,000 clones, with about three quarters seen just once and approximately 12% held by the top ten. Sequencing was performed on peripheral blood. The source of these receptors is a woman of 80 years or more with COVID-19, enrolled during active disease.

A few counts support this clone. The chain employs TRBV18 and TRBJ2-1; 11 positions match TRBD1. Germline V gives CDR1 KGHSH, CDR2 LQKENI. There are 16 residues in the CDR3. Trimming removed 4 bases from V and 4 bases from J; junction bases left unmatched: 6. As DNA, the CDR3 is TGTGCCAGCTCACTCACCGGGACAGGGGGTTACAATGAGCAGTTCTTC. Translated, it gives CASSLTGTGGYNEQFF.

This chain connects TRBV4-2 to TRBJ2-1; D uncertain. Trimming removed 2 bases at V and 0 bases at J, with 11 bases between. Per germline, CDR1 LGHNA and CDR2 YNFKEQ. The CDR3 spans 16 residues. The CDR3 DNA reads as TGTGCCAGCAGCCAATTTACGGCTAGCTCCTACAATGAGCAGTTCTTC. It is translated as CASSQFTASSYNEQFF.

CDR3 sequence: CASSLWTFVRTGGDEQFF. In DNA form, the CDR3 reads TGTGCCAGCAGTTTATGGACGTTCGTTAGAACGGGAGGGGATGAGCAGTTCTTC. The chain has TRBV28 and TRBJ2-1, with TRBD2 matching 8 bases. The CDR3 has 18 amino acids. Germline V gene lookup returns CDR1 MDHEN and CDR2 SYDVKM. The V and J ends lost 0 bases and 8 bases, in that order; junction bases with no gene match: 15.

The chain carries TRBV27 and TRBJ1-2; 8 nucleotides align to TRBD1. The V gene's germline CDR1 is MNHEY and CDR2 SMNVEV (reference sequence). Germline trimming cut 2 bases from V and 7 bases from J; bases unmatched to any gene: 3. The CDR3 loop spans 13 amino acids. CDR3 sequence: CASSLRQGAGYTF. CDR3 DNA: TGTGCCAGCAGTTTACGGCAGGGGGCTGGCTACACCTTC.

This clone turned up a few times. The DNA for the CDR3 is TGTGCCAGCAGTTACAAGGTCGGACAGGAGAATACCTACGAGCAGTACTTC. Translated: CASSYKVGQENTYEQYF. The chain joins TRBV6-2 or TRBV6-3 to TRBJ2-7, with 7 positions matching TRBD1. This CDR3 spans 17 amino acids. Per germline, CDR1 MNHEY and CDR2 SVGEGT. V shed 2 bases, J shed 2 bases, and the junction held 12 bases outside the gene matches.

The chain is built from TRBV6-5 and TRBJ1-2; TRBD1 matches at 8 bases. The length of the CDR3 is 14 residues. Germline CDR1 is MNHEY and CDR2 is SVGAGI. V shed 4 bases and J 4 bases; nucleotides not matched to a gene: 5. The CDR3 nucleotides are TGTGCCAGCAGTTTTCTAGGACAGGGCTATGGCTACACCTTC. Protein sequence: CASSFLGQGYGYTF.

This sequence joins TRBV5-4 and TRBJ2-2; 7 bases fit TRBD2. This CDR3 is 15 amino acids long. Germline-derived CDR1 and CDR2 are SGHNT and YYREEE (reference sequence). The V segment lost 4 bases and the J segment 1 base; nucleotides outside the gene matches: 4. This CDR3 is CASSRGGGNTGELFF. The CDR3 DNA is TGTGCCAGCAGCCGCGGCGGGGGGAACACCGGGGAGCTGTTTTTT.

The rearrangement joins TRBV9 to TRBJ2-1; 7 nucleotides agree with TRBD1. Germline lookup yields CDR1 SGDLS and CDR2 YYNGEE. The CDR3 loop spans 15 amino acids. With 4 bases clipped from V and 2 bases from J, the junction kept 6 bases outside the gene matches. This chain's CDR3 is CASSPRDRTYNEQFF. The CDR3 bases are TGTGCCAGCAGCCCCCGGGACAGAACCTACAATGAGCAGTTCTTC.

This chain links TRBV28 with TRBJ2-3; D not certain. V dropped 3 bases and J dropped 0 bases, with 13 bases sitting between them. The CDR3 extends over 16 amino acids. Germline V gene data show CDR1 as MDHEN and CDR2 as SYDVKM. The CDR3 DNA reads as TGTGCCAGCAGTTTTAGTTTAGACTCCAGCACAGATACGCAGTATTTT. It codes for CASSFSLDSSTDTQYF. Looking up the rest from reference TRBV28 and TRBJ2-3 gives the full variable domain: DVKVTQSSRYLVKRTGEKVFLECVQDMDHENMFWYRQDPGLGLRLIYFSYDVKMKEKGDIPEGYSVSREKKERFSLILESASTNQTSMYLCASSFSLDSSTDTQYFGPGTRLTVL.

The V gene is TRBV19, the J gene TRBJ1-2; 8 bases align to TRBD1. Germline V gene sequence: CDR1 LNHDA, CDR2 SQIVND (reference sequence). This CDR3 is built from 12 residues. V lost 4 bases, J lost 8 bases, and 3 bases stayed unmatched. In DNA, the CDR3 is TGTGCCAGTAGTACCCGGGACAGGGGCTACACCTTC. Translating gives CASSTRDRGYTF.

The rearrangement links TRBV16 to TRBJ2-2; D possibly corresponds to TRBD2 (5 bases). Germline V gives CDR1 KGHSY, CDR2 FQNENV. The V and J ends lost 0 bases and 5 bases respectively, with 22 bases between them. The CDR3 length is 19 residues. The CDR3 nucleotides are TGTGCCAGCAGCCAATCGGAGGCAGACCCTCGTAGGGTTACCGGGGAGCTGTTTTTT. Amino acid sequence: CASSQSEADPRRVTGELFF. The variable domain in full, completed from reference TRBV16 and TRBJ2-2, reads GEEVAQTPKHLVRGEGQKAKLYCAPIKGHSYVFWYQQVLKNEFKFLISFQNENVFDETGMPKERFSAKCLPNSPCSLEIQATKLEDSAVYFCASSQSEADPRRVTGELFFGEGSRLTVL.

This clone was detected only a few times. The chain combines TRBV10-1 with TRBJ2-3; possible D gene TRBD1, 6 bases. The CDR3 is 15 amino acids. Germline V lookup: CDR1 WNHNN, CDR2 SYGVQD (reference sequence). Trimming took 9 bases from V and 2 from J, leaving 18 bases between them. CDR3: CARKATGRYTDTQYF. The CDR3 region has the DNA TGCGCCAGAAAAGCGACAGGAAGATACACAGATACGCAGTATTTT.

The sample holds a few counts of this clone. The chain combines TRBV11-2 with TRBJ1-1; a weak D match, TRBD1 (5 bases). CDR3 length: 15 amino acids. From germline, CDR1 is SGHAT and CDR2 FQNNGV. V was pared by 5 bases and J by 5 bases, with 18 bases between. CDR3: CASSRLAGSRTEAFF. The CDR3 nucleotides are TGTGCCAGCAGCCGACTTGCAGGGTCTAGGACTGAAGCTTTCTTT.

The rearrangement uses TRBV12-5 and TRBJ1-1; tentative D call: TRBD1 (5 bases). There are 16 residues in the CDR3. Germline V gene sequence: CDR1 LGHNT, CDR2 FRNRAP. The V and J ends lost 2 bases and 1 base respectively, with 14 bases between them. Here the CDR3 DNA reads TGTGCTAGTGGTTTGTTAGGGGTGATGTGGAACACTGAAGCTTTCTTT. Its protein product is CASGLLGVMWNTEAFF.

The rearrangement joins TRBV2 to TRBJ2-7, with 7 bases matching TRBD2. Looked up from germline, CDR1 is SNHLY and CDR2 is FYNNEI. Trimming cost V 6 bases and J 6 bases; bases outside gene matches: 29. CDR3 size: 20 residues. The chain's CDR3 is CASRGPGQNFLAGPGTEQYF. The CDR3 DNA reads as TGTGCCAGCAGAGGGCCTGGGCAGAATTTTTTAGCGGGCCCTGGAACCGAGCAGTACTTC.

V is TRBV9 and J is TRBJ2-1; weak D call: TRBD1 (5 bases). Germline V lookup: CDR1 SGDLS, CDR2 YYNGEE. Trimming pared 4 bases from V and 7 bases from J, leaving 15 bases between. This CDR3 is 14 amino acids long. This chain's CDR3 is CASSPGWSRNEQFF. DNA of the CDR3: TGTGCCAGCAGCCCAGGGTGGAGTAGGAATGAGCAGTTCTTC. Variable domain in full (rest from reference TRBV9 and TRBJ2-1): DSGVTQTPKHLITATGQRVTLRCSPRSGDLSVYWYQQSLDQGLQFLIQYYNGEERAKGNILERFSAQQFPDLHSELNLSSLELGDSALYFCASSPGWSRNEQFFGPGTRLTVL.

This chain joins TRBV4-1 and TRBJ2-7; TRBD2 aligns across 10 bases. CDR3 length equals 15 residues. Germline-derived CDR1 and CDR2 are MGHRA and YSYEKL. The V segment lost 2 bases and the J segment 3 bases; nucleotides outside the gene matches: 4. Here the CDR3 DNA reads TGCGCCAGCAGCCAACCTAGCGGGAGAGTCTACGAGCAGTACTTC. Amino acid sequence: CASSQPSGRVYEQYF.

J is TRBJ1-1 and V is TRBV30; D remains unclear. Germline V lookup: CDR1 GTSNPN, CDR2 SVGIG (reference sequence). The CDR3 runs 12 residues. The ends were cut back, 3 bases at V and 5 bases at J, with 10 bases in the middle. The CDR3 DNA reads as TGTGCCTGGAGGGCTTACAGTACTGAAGCTTTCTTT. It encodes CAWRAYSTEAFF.

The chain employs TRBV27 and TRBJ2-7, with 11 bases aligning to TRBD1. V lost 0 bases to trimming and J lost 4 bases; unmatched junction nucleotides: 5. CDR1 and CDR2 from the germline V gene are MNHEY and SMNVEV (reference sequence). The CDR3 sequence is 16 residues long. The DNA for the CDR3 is TGTGCCAGCAGTTTATCGCCCGGGACAGGGGGTTACGAGCAGTACTTC. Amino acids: CASSLSPGTGGYEQYF.

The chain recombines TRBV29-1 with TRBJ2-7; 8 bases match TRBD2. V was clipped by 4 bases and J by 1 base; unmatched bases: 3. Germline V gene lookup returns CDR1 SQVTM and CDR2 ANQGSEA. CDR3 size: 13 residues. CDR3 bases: TGCAGCGTTGTACTAGCGGTTTCCTACGAGCAGTACTTC. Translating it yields CSVVLAVSYEQYF.

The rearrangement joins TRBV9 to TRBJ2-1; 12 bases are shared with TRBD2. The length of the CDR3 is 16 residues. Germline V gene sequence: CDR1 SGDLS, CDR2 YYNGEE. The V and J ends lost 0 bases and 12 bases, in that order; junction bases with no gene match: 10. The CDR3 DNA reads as TGTGCCAGCAGCGTAGGGCTAGCGGGAGGGCCTAGTGCGCAGTTCTTC. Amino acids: CASSVGLAGGPSAQFF.

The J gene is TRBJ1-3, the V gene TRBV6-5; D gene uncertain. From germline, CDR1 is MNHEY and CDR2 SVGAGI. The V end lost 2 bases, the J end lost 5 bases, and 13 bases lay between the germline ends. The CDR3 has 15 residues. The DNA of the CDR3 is TGTGCCAGCAGTTACGGAGGCAGCACCCGAAACACCATATATTTT. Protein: CASSYGGSTRNTIYF.

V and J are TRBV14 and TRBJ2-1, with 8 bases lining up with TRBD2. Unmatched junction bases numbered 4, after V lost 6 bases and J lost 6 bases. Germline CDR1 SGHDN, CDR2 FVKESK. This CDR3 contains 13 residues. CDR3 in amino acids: CASRRGATNEQFF. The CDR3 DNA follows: TGTGCCAGCAGGCGGGGGGCCACCAATGAGCAGTTCTTC.

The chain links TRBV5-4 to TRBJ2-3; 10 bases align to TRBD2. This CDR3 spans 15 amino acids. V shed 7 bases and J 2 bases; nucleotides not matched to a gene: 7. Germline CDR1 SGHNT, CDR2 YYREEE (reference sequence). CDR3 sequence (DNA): TGTGCCAGCGGATTTAGCGGGGGGCACACAGATACGCAGTATTTT. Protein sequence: CASGFSGGHTDTQYF.

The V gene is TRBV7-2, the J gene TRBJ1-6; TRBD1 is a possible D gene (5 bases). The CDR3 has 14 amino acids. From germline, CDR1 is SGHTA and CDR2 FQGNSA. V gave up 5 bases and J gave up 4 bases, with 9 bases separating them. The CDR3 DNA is TGTGCCAGCAGCCCGACAGTTTATAATTCACCCCTCCACTTT. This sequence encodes CASSPTVYNSPLHF.

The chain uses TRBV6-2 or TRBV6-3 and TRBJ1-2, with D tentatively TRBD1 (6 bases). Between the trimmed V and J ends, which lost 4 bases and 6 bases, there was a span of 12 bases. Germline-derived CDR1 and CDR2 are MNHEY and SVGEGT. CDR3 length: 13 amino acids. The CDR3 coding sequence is TGTGCCAGCAGTTCGGGTCCAGGGGATGGCTACACCTTC. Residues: CASSSGPGDGYTF.

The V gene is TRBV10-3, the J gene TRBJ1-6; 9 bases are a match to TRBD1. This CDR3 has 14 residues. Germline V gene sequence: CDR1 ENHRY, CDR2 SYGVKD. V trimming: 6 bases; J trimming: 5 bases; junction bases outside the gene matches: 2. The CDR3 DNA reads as TGTGCCATCAGGACAGGGGGGGATAATTCACCCCTCCACTTT. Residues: CAIRTGGDNSPLHF.

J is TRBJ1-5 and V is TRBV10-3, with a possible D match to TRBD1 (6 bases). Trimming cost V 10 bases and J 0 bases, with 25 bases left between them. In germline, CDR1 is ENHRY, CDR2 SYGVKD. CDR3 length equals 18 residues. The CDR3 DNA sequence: TGTGCCACTTCACCCCCGGGACAAGGGAAATATAGCAATCAGCCCCAGCATTTT. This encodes CATSPPGQGKYSNQPQHF.

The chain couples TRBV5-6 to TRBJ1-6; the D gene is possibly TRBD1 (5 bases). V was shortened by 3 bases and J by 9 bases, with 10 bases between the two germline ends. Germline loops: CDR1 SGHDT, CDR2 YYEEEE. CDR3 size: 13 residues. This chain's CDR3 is CASSSDRGSPLHF. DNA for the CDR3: TGTGCCAGCAGCTCCGACAGAGGTTCACCCCTCCACTTT.

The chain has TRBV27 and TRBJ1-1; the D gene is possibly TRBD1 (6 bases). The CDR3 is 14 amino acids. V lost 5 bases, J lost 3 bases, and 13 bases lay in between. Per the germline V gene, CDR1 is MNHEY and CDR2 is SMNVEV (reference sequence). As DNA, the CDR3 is TGTGCCAGCAGTCTCCGGGACACGTACACTGAAGCTTTCTTT. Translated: CASSLRDTYTEAFF.

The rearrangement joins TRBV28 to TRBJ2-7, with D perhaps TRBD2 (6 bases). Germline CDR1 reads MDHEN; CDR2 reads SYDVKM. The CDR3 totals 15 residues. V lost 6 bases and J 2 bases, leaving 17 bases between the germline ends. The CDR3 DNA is TGTGCCAGCAGGGGGACTGGGGGACTTGCCTACGAGCAGTACTTC. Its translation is CASRGTGGLAYEQYF.

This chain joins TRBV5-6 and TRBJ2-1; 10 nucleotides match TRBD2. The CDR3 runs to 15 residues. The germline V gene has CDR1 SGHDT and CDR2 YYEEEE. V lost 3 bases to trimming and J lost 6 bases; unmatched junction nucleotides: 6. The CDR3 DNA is TGTGCCAGCAGCTCTCTAGCGGGAGTTTCCAATGAGCAGTTCTTC. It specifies CASSSLAGVSNEQFF.